The 12 T cell receptor beta chains below all came from one sample that was sequenced in a study of T cells in Graves' hyperthyroidism and ophthalmopathy. Researchers amplified the TCR beta CDR3 regions from RNA transcripts. HTBI primers drove first-round RT-PCR of the TCR CDR3. Each CDR3 protein gets one entry after TCRdb re-called the multiplex PCR reads with MiXCR. Of fewer than 450,000 distinct CDR3 sequences detected, about 15% appear once; the ten largest clones hold approximately 19%. Sequenced: blood. The receptor source for this set is a woman aged 55-69 years with Graves' ophthalmopathy.

This clonotype appeared a few times. The chain has TRBV7-9 and TRBJ2-7; D possibly corresponds to TRBD2 (5 bases). The V gene lost 4 bases and the J gene lost 1 base, with 11 bases spanning the gap. The CDR3 covers 14 residues. The germline V gene has CDR1 SEHNR and CDR2 FQNEAQ (reference sequence). In DNA form, the CDR3 reads TGTGCCAGCAGCTCCACCGGGAAATCCTACGAGCAGTACTTC. It yields the protein CASSSTGKSYEQYF.

The rearrangement links TRBV28 to TRBJ2-7; 12 positions match TRBD2. Germline CDR1 reads MDHEN; CDR2 reads SYDVKM. The CDR3 has 16 residues. The ends lost 2 bases at V and 5 bases at J; junction bases unmatched: 7. CDR3 DNA sequence: TGTGCCAGCAGTTTAATCCTAGCGGGAGGGGCCCACGAGCAGTACTTC. Residues: CASSLILAGGAHEQYF.

This clonotype was counted ten times or more. The genes are TRBV2 and TRBJ2-5, with D maybe TRBD1 (6 bases). The germline V gene has CDR1 SNHLY and CDR2 FYNNEI. The CDR3 is 17 residues long. Trimming left V 1 base short and J 2 bases short, with 17 bases between. The CDR3 DNA sequence: TGTGCCAGCAGTGAAGGGACAGACGAACCGATTCAAGAGACCCAGTACTTC. It translates to CASSEGTDEPIQETQYF.

V usage is TRBV10-2 and J usage is TRBJ1-6; D gene uncertain. V was cut by 7 bases and J by 12 bases, with 19 bases left in between. This CDR3 has 14 amino acids. Germline CDR1 and CDR2: WSHSY and SAAADI. This CDR3 reads CASTTPGSLRPLHF. The CDR3 DNA sequence: TGCGCCAGCACAACTCCCGGGTCCTTACGACCCCTCCACTTT.

This clonotype was counted only a few times. This chain joins TRBV20-1 and TRBJ1-5; maybe TRBD1 (5 bases). Germline lookup yields CDR1 DFQATT and CDR2 SNEGSKA (reference sequence). Trimming removed 3 bases at V and 6 bases at J, with 12 bases between. This CDR3 contains 13 residues. The chain's CDR3 is CSASLGGSQPQHF. CDR3 nucleotide sequence: TGCAGTGCTAGTCTGGGGGGAAGTCAGCCCCAGCATTTT.

This clonotype was counted at least ten times. J is TRBJ2-3 and V is TRBV3-1; D may be TRBD2 (6 bases). V was pared by 4 bases and J by 6 bases, with 14 bases between. Germline V gene lookup returns CDR1 LGHDT and CDR2 YNNKEL (reference sequence). The CDR3 extends over 14 amino acids. CDR3 DNA: TGTGCCAGCAGCCCCCGCCTAGCGAGGGATACGCAGTATTTT. It codes for CASSPRLARDTQYF.

This clonotype was recorded many times. The CDR3 DNA sequence: TGTGCCATCAGTGAGTCAACGGCAGCGCTCCAAGAGACCCAGTACTTC. Translating gives CAISESTAALQETQYF. This chain joins TRBV10-3 and TRBJ2-5; D not resolved. Germline loops: CDR1 ENHRY, CDR2 SYGVKD. V lost 0 bases to trimming and J lost 1 base, with 12 bases between them. This CDR3 contains 16 residues.

The rearrangement uses TRBV12-5 and TRBJ2-1; no clear D gene. There are 14 residues in the CDR3. The germline CDR1 and CDR2 sequences are LGHNT and FRNRAP. V was pared by 1 base and J by 4 bases, with 8 bases between. CDR3 DNA: TGTGCTAGTGGTTTGGCACCCCCATACAATGAGCAGTTCTTC. It yields the protein CASGLAPPYNEQFF.

The table lists this clonotype with many counts. The rearrangement joins TRBV29-1 to TRBJ2-3, with 8 bases aligning to TRBD2. The germline V gene has CDR1 SQVTM and CDR2 ANQGSEA. The CDR3 is made up of 14 amino acids. V lost 4 bases and J lost 2; bases outside the gene matches: 5. As DNA, the CDR3 is TGCAGCGTTGGAGCTAGCGGGTTCACAGATACGCAGTATTTT. Amino acid sequence: CSVGASGFTDTQYF.

This clonotype was recorded many times. The genes are TRBV5-1 and TRBJ2-2; maybe TRBD2 (6 bases). This CDR3 comprises 16 residues. CDR1 and CDR2 (germline): SGHRS, YFSETQ. The V gene lost 5 bases and the J gene lost 1 base, with 15 bases spanning the gap. As DNA, the CDR3 is TGCGCCAGCAGGGACGGCTCGGGGGTGAACACCGGGGAGCTGTTTTTT. Amino acid sequence: CASRDGSGVNTGELFF.

The gene calls are TRBV5-1 and TRBJ2-2, with 9 bases matching TRBD1. V was pared by 3 bases and J by 1 base, with 7 bases of the junction left unmatched. The CDR3 length is 17 residues. Germline V CDR1 and CDR2: SGHRS, YFSETQ. This CDR3 reads CASSSSRTGVNTGELFF. The CDR3 coding sequence is TGCGCCAGCAGCTCTTCGCGGACAGGGGTGAACACCGGGGAGCTGTTTTTT.

This chain uses TRBV2 with TRBJ2-5; D remains unclear. The CDR3 is 13 residues long. Germline-derived CDR1 and CDR2 are SNHLY and FYNNEI. V gave up 7 bases and J gave up 5 bases, with 14 bases separating them. CDR3 amino acids: CASMRTLRETQYF. The CDR3 DNA is TGTGCCAGCATGCGAACGCTCCGGGAGACCCAGTACTTC.